The sequence of this T cell receptor beta chain was determined in a study of cytomegalovirus exposure and HLA in healthy donors. Study summary: The Caucasian-associated ancestry cluster held roughly 81% of 300 to 500 genotyped donors.

As concerns this clone: What it recognizes is unknown.

Primers included in the PCR were 60 Vbeta and 13 Jbeta primers. Assay: immunoSEQ multiplex PCR; the TCRdb copy retains only in-frame clones and omits some. The repertoire holds 150,000 or so clones, with approximately 75% as singletons. Donors were ostensibly healthy at sampling, although undocumented immune exposures were probable. Study results and limitations: Most CMV-associated TCR beta chains were later found to appear HLA-restricted. The availability of immune exposure information extended only to CMV serostatus.

Unmatched junction bases numbered 9, after V lost 2 bases and J lost 1 base. CDR3 length: 19 residues. Germline V lookup: CDR1 MNHEY, CDR2 SMNVEV (reference sequence). This sequence was found in a man between 18 and 35 years old in good health and CMV-seronegative. Sequencing was carried out using PBMCs. The rearrangement uses TRBV27 and TRBJ2-2; TRBD2 matches 11 bases. Here the CDR3 DNA reads TGTGCCAGCAGTTTACTTGCTAGCGGGGGGTCTGGGAACACCGGGGAGCTGTTTTTT. Translation: CASSLLASGGSGNTGELFF.